Presented here are 2 T cell receptor beta chains from one specimen sequenced in a study of CD8 T cells in Susac syndrome. A quantity of about 0.5 to 1 ug RNA underwent reverse transcription using random hexamers. TCRdb re-called the immunoSEQ multiplex PCR reads through MiXCR, storing one row per CDR3 protein. The repertoire holds 130,000 to 150,000 distinct CDR3 sequences, with over 85% as singletons. The sequenced material came from CD8+ T cells from PBMCs. The receptor source for this set is a human donor in good health.

This clonotype was observed a single time. The chain uses TRBV30 and TRBJ1-1, with 8 bases aligning to TRBD1. With V trimmed by 0 bases and J by 3 bases, 6 bases remained unmatched. The germline gives CDR1 GTSNPN, CDR2 SVGIG (reference sequence). The CDR3 has 15 residues. As DNA, the CDR3 is TGTGCCTGGAGTGTAACGGCAGGGGGCTACACTGAAGCTTTCTTT. Encoded protein: CAWSVTAGGYTEAFF. The whole variable domain, filled in from reference TRBV30 and TRBJ1-1, reads SQTIHQWPATLVQPVGSPLSLECTVEGTSNPNLYWYRQAAGRGLQLLFYSVGIGQISSEVPQNLSASRPQDRQFILSSKKLLLSDSGFYLCAWSVTAGGYTEAFFGQGTRLTVV.

CDR3 coding DNA: TGTGCCTGGACCCCACTAGCGGGAGGATCCAATGAGCAGTTCTTC. Translating it yields CAWTPLAGGSNEQFF. The V gene is TRBV30, the J gene TRBJ2-1; 12 bases map to TRBD2. The germline V gene encodes CDR1 GTSNPN and CDR2 SVGIG (reference sequence). V gave up 4 bases and J gave up 6 bases; unmatched junction bases: 7. CDR3 length: 15 residues.